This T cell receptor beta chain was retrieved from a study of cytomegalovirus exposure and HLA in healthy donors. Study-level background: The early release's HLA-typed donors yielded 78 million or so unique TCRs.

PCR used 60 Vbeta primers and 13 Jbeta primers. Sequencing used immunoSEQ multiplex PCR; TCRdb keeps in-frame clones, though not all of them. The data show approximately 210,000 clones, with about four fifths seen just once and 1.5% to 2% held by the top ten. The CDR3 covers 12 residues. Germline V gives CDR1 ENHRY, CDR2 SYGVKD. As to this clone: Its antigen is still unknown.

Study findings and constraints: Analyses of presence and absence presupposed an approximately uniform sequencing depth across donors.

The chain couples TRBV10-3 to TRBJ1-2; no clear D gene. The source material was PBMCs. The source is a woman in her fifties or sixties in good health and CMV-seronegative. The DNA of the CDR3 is TGTGCGATTGGGAGCGGCAACTATGGCTACACCTTC. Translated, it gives CAIGSGNYGYTF.